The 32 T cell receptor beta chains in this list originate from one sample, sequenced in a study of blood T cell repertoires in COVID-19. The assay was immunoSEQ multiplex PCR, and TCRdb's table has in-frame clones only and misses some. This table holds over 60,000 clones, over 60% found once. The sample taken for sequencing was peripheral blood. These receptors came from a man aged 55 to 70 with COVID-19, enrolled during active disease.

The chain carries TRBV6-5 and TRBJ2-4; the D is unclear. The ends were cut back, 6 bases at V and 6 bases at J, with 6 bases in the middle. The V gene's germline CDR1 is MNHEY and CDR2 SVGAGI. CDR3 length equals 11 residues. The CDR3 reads CASSYRNIQYF. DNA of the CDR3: TGTGCCAGCAGCTACCGAAACATTCAGTACTTC.

This chain's CDR3 is CASSQPLADYWETQYF. DNA for the CDR3: TGTGCCAGCAGCCAACCACTAGCGGACTACTGGGAGACCCAGTACTTC. The gene calls are TRBV14 and TRBJ2-5, with 8 nucleotides matching TRBD2. Germline CDR1 is SGHDN and CDR2 is FVKESK. Trimming removed 2 bases from V and 5 bases from J; junction bases left unmatched: 10. The CDR3 sequence is 16 residues long.

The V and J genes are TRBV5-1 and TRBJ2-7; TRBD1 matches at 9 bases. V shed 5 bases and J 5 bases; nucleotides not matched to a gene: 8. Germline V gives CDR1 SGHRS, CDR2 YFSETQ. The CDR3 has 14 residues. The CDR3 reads CASRAEQGANEQYF. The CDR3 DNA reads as TGCGCCAGCAGGGCCGAACAGGGGGCCAACGAGCAGTACTTC.

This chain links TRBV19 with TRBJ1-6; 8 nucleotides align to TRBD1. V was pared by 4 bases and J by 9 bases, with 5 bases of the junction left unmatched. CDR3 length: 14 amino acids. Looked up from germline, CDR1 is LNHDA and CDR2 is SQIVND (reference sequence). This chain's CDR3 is CASSTDRAGSPLHF. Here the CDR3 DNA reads TGTGCCAGTAGTACGGACAGGGCGGGTTCACCCCTCCACTTT. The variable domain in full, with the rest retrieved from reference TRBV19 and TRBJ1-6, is DGGITQSPKYLFRKEGQNVTLSCEQNLNHDAMYWYRQDPGQGLRLIYYSQIVNDFQKGDIAEGYSVSREKKESFPLTVTSAQKNPTAFYLCASSTDRAGSPLHFGNGTRLTVT.

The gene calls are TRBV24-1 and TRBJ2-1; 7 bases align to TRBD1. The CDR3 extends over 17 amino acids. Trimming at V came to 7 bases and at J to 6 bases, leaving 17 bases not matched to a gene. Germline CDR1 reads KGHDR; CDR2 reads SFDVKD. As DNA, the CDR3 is TGTGCCACCAGCGGTGGTGCCCGGGACAGATGGGGCAATGAGCAGTTCTTC. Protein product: CATSGGARDRWGNEQFF.

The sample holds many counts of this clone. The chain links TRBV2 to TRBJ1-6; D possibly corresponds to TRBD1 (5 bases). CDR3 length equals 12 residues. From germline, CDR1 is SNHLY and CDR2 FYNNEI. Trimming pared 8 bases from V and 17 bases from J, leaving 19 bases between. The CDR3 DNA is TGTGCCAGCGCTTTCGCTACAGGCTTGTTCCACTTT. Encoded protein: CASAFATGLFHF.

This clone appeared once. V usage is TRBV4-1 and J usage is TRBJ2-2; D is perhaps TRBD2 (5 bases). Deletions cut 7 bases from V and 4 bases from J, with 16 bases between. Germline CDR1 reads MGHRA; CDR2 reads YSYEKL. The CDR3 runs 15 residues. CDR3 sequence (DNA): TGCGCCAGCACCATCATACGGGGAAGCACCGGGGAGCTGTTTTTT. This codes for CASTIIRGSTGELFF.

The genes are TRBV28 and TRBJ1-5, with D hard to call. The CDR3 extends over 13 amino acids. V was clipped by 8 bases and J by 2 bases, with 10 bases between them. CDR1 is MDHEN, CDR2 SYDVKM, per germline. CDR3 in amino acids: CASLNTGNQPQHF. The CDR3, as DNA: TGTGCCAGCCTCAACACCGGCAATCAGCCCCAGCATTTT.

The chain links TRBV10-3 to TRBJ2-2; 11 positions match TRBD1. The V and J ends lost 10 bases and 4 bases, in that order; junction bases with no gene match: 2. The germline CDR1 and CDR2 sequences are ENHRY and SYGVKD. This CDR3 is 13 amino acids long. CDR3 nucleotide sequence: TGTGCCACCGGGACAGGGGGCACCGGGGAGCTGTTTTTT. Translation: CATGTGGTGELFF.

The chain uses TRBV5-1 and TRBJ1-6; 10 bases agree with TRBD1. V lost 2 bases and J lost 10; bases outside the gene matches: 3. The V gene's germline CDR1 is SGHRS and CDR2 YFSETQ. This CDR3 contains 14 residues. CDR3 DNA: TGCGCCAGCAGCTTAGGGACAGGGGAATCACCCCTCCACTTT. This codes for CASSLGTGESPLHF.

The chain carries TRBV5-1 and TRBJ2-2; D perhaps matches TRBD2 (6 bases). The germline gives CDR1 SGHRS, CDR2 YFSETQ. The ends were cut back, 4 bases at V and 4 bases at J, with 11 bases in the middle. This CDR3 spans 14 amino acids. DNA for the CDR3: TGCGCCAGCAGCGCGACCGGGAGCACCGGGGAGCTGTTTTTT. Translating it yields CASSATGSTGELFF.

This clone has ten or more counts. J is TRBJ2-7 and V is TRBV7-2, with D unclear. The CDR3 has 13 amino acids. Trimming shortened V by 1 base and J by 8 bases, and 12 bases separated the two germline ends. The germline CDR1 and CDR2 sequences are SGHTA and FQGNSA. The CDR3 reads CASSLVNSRKQYF. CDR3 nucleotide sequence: TGTGCCAGCAGCTTAGTAAACTCGAGAAAGCAGTACTTC.

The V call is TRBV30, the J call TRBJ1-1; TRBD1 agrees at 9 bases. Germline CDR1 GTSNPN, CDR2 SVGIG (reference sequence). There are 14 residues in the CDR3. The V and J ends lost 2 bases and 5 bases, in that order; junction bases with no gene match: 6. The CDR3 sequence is CAWSFRDRVTEAFF. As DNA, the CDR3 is TGTGCCTGGAGTTTCAGGGACAGGGTTACTGAAGCTTTCTTT.

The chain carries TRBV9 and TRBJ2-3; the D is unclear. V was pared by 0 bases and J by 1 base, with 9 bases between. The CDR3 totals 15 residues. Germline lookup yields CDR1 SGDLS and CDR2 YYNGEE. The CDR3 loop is CASSVATPGTDTQYF. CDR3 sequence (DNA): TGTGCCAGCAGCGTAGCTACTCCGGGCACAGATACGCAGTATTTT.

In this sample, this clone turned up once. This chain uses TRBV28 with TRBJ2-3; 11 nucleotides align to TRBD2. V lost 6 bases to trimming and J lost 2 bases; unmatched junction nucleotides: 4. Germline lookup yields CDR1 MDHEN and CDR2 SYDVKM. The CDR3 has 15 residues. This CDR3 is CASSYSGRATDTQYF. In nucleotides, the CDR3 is TGTGCCAGCAGCTATAGCGGGAGGGCCACAGATACGCAGTATTTT.

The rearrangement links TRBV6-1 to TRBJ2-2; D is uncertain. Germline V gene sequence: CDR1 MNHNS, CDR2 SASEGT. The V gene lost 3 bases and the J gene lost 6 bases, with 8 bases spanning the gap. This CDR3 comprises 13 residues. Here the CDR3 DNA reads TGTGCCAGCAGTGACAGGTATCCCGGGGAGCTGTTTTTT. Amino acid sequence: CASSDRYPGELFF.

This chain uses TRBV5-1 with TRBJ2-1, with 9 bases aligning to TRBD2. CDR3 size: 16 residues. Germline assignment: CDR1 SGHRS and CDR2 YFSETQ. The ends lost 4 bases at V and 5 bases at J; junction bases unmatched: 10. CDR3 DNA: TGCGCCAGCAGCCCCGGGGGTAGCGGGGGCCACAATGAGCAGTTCTTC. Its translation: CASSPGGSGGHNEQFF.

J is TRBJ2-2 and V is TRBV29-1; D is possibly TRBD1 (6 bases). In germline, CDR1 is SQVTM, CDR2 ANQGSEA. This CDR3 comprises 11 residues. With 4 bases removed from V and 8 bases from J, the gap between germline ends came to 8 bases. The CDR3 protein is CSVARGGELFF. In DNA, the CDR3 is TGCAGCGTTGCTAGGGGGGGGGAGCTGTTTTTT.

The CDR3 here is CASGFGRRLGGGVYEQYF. The CDR3, as DNA: TGTGCTAGTGGTTTCGGCCGGCGATTGGGCGGGGGGGTCTACGAGCAGTACTTC. The rearrangement joins TRBV12-5 to TRBJ2-7; 9 bases align to TRBD2. The CDR3 runs 18 residues. The V gene's germline CDR1 is LGHNT and CDR2 FRNRAP. V lost 3 bases, J lost 3 bases, and 15 bases stayed unmatched.

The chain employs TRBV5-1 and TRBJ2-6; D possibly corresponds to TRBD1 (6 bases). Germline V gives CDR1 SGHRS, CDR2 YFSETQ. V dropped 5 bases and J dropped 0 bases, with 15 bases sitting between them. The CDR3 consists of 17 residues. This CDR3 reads CASSWTELSSGANVLTF. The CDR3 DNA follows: TGCGCCAGCAGTTGGACAGAACTCTCCTCTGGGGCCAACGTCCTGACTTTC.

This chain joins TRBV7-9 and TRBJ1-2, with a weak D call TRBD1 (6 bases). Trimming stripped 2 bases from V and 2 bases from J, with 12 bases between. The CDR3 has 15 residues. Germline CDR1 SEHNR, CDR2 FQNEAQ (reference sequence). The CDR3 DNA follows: TGTGCCAGCAGCTTAAGCGGACAGACAAACTATGGCTACACCTTC. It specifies CASSLSGQTNYGYTF.

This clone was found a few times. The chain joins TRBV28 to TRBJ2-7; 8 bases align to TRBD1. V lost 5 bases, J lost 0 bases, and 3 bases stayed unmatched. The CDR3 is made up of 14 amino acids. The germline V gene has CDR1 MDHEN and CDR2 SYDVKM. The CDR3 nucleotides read TGTGCCAGCAGTCGGACAGGGAGCTCCTACGAGCAGTACTTC. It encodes CASSRTGSSYEQYF. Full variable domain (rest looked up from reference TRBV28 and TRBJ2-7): DVKVTQSSRYLVKRTGEKVFLECVQDMDHENMFWYRQDPGLGLRLIYFSYDVKMKEKGDIPEGYSVSREKKERFSLILESASTNQTSMYLCASSRTGSSYEQYFGPGTRLTVT.

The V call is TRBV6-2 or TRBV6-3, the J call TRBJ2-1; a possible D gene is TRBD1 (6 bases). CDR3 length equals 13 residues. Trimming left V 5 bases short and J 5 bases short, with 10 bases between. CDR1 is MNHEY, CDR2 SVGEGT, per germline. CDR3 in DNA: TGTGCCAGCAGTCCCACAGGGAACAATGAGCAGTTCTTC. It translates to CASSPTGNNEQFF.

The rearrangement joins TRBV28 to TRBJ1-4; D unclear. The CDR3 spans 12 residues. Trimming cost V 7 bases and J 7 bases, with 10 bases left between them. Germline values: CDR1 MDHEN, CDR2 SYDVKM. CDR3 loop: CASNTATEKLFF. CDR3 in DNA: TGTGCCAGCAATACAGCAACTGAAAAACTGTTTTTT.

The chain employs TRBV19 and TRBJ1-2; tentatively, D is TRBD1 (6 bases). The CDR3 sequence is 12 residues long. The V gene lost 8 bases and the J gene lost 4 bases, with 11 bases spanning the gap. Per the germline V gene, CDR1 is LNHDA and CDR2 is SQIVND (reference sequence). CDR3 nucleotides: TGTGCCAGTTCGGGGGGCGTCTATGGCTACACCTTC. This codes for CASSGGVYGYTF.

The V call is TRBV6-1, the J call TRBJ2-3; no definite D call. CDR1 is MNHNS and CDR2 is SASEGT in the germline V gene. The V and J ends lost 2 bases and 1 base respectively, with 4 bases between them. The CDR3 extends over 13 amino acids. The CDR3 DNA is TGTGCCAGCAGTGAACAGGGCACAGATACGCAGTATTTT. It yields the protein CASSEQGTDTQYF.

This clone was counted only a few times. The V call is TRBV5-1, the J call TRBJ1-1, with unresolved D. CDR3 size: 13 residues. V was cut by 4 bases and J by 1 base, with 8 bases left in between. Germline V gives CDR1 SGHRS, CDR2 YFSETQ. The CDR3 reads CASSPSTNTEAFF. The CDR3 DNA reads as TGCGCCAGCAGCCCGAGTACGAACACTGAAGCTTTCTTT.

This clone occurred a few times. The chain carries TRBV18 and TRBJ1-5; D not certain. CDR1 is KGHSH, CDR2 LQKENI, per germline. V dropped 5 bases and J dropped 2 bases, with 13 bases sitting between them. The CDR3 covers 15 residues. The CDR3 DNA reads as TGTGCCAGCTCAATGCAGGACGGGGGCAATCAGCCCCAGCATTTT. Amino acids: CASSMQDGGNQPQHF.

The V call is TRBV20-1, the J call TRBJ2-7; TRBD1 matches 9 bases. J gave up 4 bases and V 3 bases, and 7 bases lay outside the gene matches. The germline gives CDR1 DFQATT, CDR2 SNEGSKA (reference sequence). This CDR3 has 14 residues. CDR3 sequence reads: CSASTDRGNYEQYF. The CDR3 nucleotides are TGCAGTGCTAGTACCGACAGGGGGAATTACGAGCAGTACTTC.

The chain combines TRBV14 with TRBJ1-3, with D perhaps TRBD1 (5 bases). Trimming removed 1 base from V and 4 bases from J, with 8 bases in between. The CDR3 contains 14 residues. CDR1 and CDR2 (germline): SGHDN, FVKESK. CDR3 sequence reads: CASSQARQGNTIYF. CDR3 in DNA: TGTGCCAGCAGCCAAGCCCGACAGGGAAACACCATATATTTT.

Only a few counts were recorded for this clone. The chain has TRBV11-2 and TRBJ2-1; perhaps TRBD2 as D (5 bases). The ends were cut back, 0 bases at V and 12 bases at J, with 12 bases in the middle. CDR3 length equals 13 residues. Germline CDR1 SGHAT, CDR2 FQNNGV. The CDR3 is CASSLDPKTMQFF. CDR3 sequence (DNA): TGTGCCAGCAGCTTAGATCCTAAGACTATGCAGTTCTTC.

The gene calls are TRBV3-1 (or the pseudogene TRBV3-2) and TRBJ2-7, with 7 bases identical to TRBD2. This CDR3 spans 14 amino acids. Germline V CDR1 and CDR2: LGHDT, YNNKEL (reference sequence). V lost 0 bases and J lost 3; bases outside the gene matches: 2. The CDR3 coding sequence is TGTGCCAGCAGCCAAGAGGGGGGGAGCTACGAGCAGTACTTC. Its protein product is CASSQEGGSYEQYF.